This entry describes one T cell receptor beta chain. This sample was taken from a study of blood T cell repertoires in COVID-19. Across the study: The study drew acute and convalescent COVID-19 samples from the United States, Italy and Spain. From T cells, B-cell-depleted T cells, or PBMCs came the material, which was cDNA or gDNA.

This CDR3 spans 14 amino acids. Trimming at V came to 5 bases and at J to 2 bases, leaving 4 bases not matched to a gene. The germline V gene encodes CDR1 SEHNR and CDR2 FQNEAQ (reference sequence). Clones were read by immunoSEQ multiplex PCR, and TCRdb kept only the in-frame ones, dropping some. The sample carries 30,000 to 35,000 clones, about nine tenths recorded once. Material: peripheral blood. The clonotype originates from a man in his 60s with active COVID-19. The rearrangement joins TRBV7-9 to TRBJ2-7, with 9 bases fitting TRBD2. CDR3: CASSPTSGPYEQYF. The CDR3 bases are TGTGCCAGCAGCCCGACTAGCGGTCCCTACGAGCAGTACTTC.